This T cell receptor beta chain originates from a study of shared clonotypes between healthy human individuals. Turning to the study itself: Serving as donors were a couple of women and three men, whose ages spanned 18 to 49. Three CD4 naive, three CD4 memory, two CD8 naive and one CD8 memory plate were used per donor. Study-level findings and limits: In a handful of donors, approximately 5% of naive CD4 clonotypes appeared in common.

V lost 4 bases and J 2 bases, leaving 12 bases between the germline ends. CDR1 SGHAT and CDR2 FQNNGV come from the germline V gene. This CDR3 region has 14 residues. The repertoire was sequenced with immunoSEQ multiplex PCR; TCRdb's copy has only in-frame clones and lacks some. The sample includes fewer than 1.6 million clones, 98% seen only once; the top ten take over 0.3%. As regards this clone: The antigen is undetermined.

The chain has TRBV11-2 and TRBJ2-7, with D maybe TRBD1 (6 bases). Source material: naive CD4+ T cells sorted from blood. Sample subset: CD45RA+ positively selected. This TCR derives from a man aged 30-40 years in good health. The CDR3 loop is CASSSYRVTYEQYF. The CDR3 DNA reads TGTGCCAGCAGCTCCTACAGGGTCACCTACGAGCAGTACTTC.